This T cell receptor beta chain was observed in a study of shared clonotypes between healthy human individuals. It was CD45RO-negative cells, positively selected for CCR7, that made up naive CD8 cells, with terminally differentiated effector memory CD45RA+ cells excluded. This CDR3 is built from 17 residues. V was shortened by 1 base and J by 7 bases, with 20 bases between the two germline ends. Germline V gene data show CDR1 as LGHNA and CDR2 as YSLEER. Replicate PCRs run on sorted subsets employed 200 ng DNA, 25,000 to 35,000 T cell genomes. Methods used by the authors: Junction-only sequences without quality scores were provided by ImmunoSEQ, so filtering was different. Generated by immunoSEQ multiplex PCR, the TCRdb table keeps only in-frame clones and is missing some. V, J and clone size were drawn from that table, and D and trimming were deduced from the DNA. The sample lists about 2.1 million clones; just under 95% were seen once.

The sequence derives from a young man in good health. Some clones in this sample may be carry-over from other donors' samples. The sequencing input was naive CD8+ T cells from PBMCs. This rearrangement joins TRBV4-3 to TRBJ2-1; D perhaps matches TRBD2 (6 bases). The CDR3 DNA sequence: TGCGCCAGCAGCCAAGTTAGTGTAGAACTAGCAGGGAATGAGCAGTTCTTC. It specifies CASSQVSVELAGNEQFF.